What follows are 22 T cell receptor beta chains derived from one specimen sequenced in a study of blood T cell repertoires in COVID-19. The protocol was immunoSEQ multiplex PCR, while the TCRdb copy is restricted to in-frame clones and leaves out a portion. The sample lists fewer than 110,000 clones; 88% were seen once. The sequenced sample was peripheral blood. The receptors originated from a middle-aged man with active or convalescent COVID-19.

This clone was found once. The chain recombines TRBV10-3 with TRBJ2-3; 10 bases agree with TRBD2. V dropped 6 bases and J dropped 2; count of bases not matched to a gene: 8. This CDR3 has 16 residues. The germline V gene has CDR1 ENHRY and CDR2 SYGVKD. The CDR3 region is CAIRDFGTSDTDTQYF. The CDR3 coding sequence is TGTGCCATCAGGGACTTCGGGACTAGCGACACAGATACGCAGTATTTT.

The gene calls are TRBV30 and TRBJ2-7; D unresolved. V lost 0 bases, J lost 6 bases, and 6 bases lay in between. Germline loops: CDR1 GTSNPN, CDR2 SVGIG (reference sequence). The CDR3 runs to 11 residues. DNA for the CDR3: TGTGCCTGGAGTGTTAGCTTCGAGCAGTACTTC. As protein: CAWSVSFEQYF.

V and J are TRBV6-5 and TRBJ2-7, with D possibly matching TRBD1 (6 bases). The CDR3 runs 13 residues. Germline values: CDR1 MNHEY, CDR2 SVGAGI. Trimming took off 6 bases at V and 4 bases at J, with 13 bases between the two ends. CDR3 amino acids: CASSITGNYEQYF. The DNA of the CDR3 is TGTGCCAGCAGCATCACAGGGAATTACGAGCAGTACTTC.

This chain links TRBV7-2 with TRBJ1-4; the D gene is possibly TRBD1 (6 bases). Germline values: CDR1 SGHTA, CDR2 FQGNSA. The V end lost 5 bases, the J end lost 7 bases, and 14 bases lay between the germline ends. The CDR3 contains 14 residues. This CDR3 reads CASSEAGVGEKLFF. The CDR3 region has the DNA TGTGCCAGCAGCGAAGCAGGGGTGGGTGAAAAACTGTTTTTT.

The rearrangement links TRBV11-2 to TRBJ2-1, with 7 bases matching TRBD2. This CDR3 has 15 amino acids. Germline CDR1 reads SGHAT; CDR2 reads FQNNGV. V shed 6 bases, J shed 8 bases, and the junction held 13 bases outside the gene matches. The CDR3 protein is CASSSLGGRSDEQFF. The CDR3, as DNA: TGTGCCAGCAGTTCTTTGGGCGGGAGAAGCGATGAGCAGTTCTTC.

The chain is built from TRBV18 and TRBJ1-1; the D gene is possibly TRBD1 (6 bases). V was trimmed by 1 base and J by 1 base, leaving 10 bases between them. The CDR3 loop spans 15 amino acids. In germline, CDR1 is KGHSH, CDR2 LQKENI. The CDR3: CASSPRGGQNTEAFF. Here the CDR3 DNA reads TGTGCCAGCTCACCACGTGGGGGCCAGAACACTGAAGCTTTCTTT.

The CDR3 protein is CASSLASGFRRAFF. CDR3 sequence (DNA): TGTGCCAGCAGCTTAGCATCAGGGTTTAGAAGGGCTTTCTTT. The V call is TRBV11-2, the J call TRBJ1-1; D is perhaps TRBD1 (5 bases). Germline CDR1 is SGHAT and CDR2 is FQNNGV. The CDR3 is 14 amino acids. V was cut by 1 base and J by 11 bases, with 17 bases left in between.

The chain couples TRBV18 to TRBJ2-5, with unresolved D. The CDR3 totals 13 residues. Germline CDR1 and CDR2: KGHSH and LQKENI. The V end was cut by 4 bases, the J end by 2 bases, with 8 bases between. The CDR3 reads CASSLNTQETQYF. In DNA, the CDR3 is TGTGCCAGCTCACTCAACACACAAGAGACCCAGTACTTC.

The DNA for the CDR3 is TGTGCCAGCAAGCGGAGCTTCCAAGAGACCCAGTACTTC. Encoded protein: CASKRSFQETQYF. V and J are TRBV11-2 and TRBJ2-5; D may be TRBD2 (5 bases). Germline values: CDR1 SGHAT, CDR2 FQNNGV. This CDR3 comprises 13 residues. V was cut by 7 bases and J by 1 base, with 10 bases left in between.

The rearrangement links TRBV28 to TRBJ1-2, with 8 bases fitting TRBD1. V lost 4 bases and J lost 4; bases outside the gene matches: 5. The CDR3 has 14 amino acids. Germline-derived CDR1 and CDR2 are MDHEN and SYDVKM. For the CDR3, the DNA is TGTGCCAGCAGTTGGACAGGGAACCTCTATGGCTACACCTTC. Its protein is CASSWTGNLYGYTF.

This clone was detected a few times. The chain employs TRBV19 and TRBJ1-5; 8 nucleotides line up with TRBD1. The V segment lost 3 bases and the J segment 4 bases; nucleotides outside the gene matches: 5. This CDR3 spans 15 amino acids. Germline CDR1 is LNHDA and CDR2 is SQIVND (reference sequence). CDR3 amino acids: CASSMGTGRNQPQHF. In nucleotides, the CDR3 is TGTGCCAGTAGTATGGGGACAGGCCGTAATCAGCCCCAGCATTTT.

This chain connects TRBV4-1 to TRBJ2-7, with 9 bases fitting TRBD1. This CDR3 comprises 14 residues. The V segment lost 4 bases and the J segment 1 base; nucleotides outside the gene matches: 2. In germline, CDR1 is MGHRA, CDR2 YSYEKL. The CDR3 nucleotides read TGCGCCAGCAGCCGAGACAGGGGGTCCTACGAGCAGTACTTC. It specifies CASSRDRGSYEQYF.

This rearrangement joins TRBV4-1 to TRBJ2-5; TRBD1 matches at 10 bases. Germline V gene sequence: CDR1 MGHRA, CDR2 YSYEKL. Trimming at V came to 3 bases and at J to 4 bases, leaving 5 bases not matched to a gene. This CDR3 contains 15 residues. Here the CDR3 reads CASSQTGGSGETQYF. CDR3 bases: TGCGCCAGCAGCCAGACAGGGGGCTCGGGAGAGACCCAGTACTTC.

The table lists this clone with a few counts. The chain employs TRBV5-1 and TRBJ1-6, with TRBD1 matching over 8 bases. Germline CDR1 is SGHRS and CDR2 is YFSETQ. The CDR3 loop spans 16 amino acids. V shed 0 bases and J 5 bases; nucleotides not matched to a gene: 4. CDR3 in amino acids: CASSLDRGINNSPLHF. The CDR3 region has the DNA TGCGCCAGCAGCTTGGACAGGGGGATTAATAATTCACCCCTCCACTTT.

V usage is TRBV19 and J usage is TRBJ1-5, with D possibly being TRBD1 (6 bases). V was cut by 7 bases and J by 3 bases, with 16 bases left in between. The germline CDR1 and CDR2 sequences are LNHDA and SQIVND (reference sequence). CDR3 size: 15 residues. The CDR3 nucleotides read TGTGCCAGTACCCCTCCCGGGACACACAATCAGCCCCAGCATTTT. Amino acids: CASTPPGTHNQPQHF.

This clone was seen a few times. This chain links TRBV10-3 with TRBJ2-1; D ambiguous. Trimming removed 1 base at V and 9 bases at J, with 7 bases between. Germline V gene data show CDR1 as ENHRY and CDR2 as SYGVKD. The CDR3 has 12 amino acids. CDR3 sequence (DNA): TGTGCCATCAGTGAGTTAAGGAGTGAGCAGTTCTTC. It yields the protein CAISELRSEQFF.

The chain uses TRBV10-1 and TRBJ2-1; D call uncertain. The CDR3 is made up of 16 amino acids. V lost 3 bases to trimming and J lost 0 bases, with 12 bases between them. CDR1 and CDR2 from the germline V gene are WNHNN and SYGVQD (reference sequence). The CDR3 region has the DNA TGCGCCAGCAGTGATCGTACAGCAAGCTCCTACAATGAGCAGTTCTTC. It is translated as CASSDRTASSYNEQFF.

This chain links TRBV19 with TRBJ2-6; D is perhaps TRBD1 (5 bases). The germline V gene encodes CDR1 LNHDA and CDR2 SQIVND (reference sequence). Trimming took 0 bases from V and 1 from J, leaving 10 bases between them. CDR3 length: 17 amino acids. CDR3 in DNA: TGTGCCAGTAGTATAGATAGGACAAGATCTGGGGCCAACGTCCTGACTTTC. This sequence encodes CASSIDRTRSGANVLTF.

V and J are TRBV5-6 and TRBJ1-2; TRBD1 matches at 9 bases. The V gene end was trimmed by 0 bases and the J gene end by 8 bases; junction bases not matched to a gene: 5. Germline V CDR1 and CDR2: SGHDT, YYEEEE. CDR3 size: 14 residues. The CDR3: CASSLVQGARGYTF. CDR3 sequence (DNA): TGTGCCAGCAGCTTGGTACAGGGGGCGCGCGGCTACACCTTC.

The DNA of the CDR3 is TGTGCCACAGAGGGACAGGCGAACACTGAAGCTTTCTTT. Amino acids: CATEGQANTEAFF. This chain connects TRBV10-3 to TRBJ1-1, with TRBD1 matching over 8 bases. V gave up 10 bases and J gave up 1 base; unmatched junction bases: 5. Germline CDR1 and CDR2: ENHRY and SYGVKD. CDR3 size: 13 residues.

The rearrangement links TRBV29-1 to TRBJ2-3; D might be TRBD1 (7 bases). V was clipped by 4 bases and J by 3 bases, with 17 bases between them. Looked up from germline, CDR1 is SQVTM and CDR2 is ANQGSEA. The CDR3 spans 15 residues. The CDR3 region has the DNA TGCAGCGTTGGGCAGTCAGGGGGGAGGACAGATACGCAGTATTTT. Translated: CSVGQSGGRTDTQYF.

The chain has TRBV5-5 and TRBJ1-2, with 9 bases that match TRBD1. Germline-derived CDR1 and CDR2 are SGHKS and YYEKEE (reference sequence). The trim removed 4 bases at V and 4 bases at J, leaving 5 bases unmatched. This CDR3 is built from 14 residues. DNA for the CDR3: TGTGCCAGCAGCACCGGGACAGGGTCCTATGGCTACACCTTC. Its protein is CASSTGTGSYGYTF.